This T cell receptor beta chain was sequenced for a study of response to subunit inactivated influenza vaccine. General observations from the study: Authors suggested that a seasonal influenza vaccination recruits few new T cells each time.

Details on this clonotype: Its antigen is unknown.

Trimming removed 3 bases at V and 5 bases at J, with 14 bases between. CDR3 size: 14 residues. Germline CDR1 is SGHRS and CDR2 is YFSETQ. In TCRdb, the RT-PCR reads were re-called with MiXCR into one record per CDR3 protein. The sample lists 800,000 or so distinct CDR3 sequences, about 20% seen once, with roughly 10% in the top ten. The clonotype originates from a man aged 45-60 years who received an inactivated influenza vaccine. Source: PBMCs from blood, taken 4 to 6 days after vaccination. The chain is built from TRBV5-1 and TRBJ1-1; D gene ambiguous. The CDR3 bases are TGCGCCAGCAGCTGGTGGCAGGCAGAGACTGAAGCTTTCTTT. The encoded protein is CASSWWQAETEAFF.